Sequencing of this T cell receptor beta chain was carried out in a study of cytomegalovirus exposure and HLA in healthy donors. Study context: The 120 or so validation repertoires used a platform that matched the one used for the 600 to 700 first-cohort repertoires, as a later analysis reported.

Overall study findings and caveats: Overall, 164 TCR beta chains were annotated as cytomegalovirus-associated.

Trimming pared 5 bases from V and 3 bases from J, leaving 11 bases between. This CDR3 comprises 14 residues. Germline-derived CDR1 and CDR2 are SGHAT and FQNNGV. Note on this clone: Its antigen remains unknown.

Here immunoSEQ multiplex PCR was the method, and the copy in TCRdb shows in-frame clones only, minus some. The repertoire holds about 160,000 clones, with approximately 89% as singletons. The clonotype comes from a woman between 18 and 29 years old in good health and CMV-seropositive. The sequenced sample consisted of PBMCs. The chain uses TRBV11-2 and TRBJ1-5; D is uncertain. The CDR3 reads CASSPGLLNQPQHF. For the CDR3, the DNA is TGTGCCAGCAGCCCAGGACTGCTCAATCAGCCCCAGCATTTT.